The 21 T cell receptor beta chains presented below share a single source sample, sequenced in a study of blood T cell repertoires in COVID-19. Libraries were prepared by immunoSEQ multiplex PCR; TCRdb keeps only in-frame clonotypes and omits some of them. Of roughly 200,000 clones listed, around nine tenths are singletons. Sequencing used peripheral blood. These receptors came from a man aged 60-69 years who had recovered from COVID-19.

In DNA form, the CDR3 reads TGCGCCAGCAGCGTAGGGACTAGCGGCCCCTCGGAGCAGTACTTC. The encoded protein is CASSVGTSGPSEQYF. The V and J genes are TRBV5-1 and TRBJ2-7; 11 nucleotides agree with TRBD2. CDR1 is SGHRS, CDR2 YFSETQ, per germline. CDR3 length: 15 residues. V lost 4 bases, J lost 7 bases, and 10 bases stayed unmatched.

The chain employs TRBV11-2 and TRBJ2-7; TRBD1 might be the D (6 bases). Trimming pared 3 bases from V and 0 bases from J, leaving 9 bases between. Germline V lookup: CDR1 SGHAT, CDR2 FQNNGV. This CDR3 has 14 amino acids. CDR3 in DNA: TGTGCCAGCAGCTTTGGGGACAACTCCTACGAGCAGTACTTC. Protein product: CASSFGDNSYEQYF.

The chain links TRBV7-9 to TRBJ2-5; 10 bases align to TRBD1. There are 16 residues in the CDR3. The J segment lost 3 bases and the V segment lost 4 bases, leaving 8 bases of the junction unmatched. CDR1 SEHNR and CDR2 FQNEAQ come from the germline V gene (reference sequence). CDR3 nucleotide sequence: TGTGCCAGCAGCTCCTACCTAGGGACAGGGGAAGAGACCCAGTACTTC. It translates to CASSSYLGTGEETQYF.

V gene TRBV2 combines with J gene TRBJ2-2; D is undetermined. Germline V gives CDR1 SNHLY, CDR2 FYNNEI. V lost 3 bases to trimming and J lost 4 bases, with 6 bases between them. This CDR3 spans 13 amino acids. CDR3 region: CASSEYSTGELFF. CDR3 sequence (DNA): TGTGCCAGCAGTGAGTACAGCACCGGGGAGCTGTTTTTT. The whole variable domain, remainder taken from reference TRBV2 and TRBJ2-2, is EPEVTQTPSHQVTQMGQEVILRCVPISNHLYFYWYRQILGQKVEFLVSFYNNEISEKSEIFDDQFSVERPDGSNFTLKIRSTKLEDSAMYFCASSEYSTGELFFGEGSRLTVL.

V gene TRBV9 combines with J gene TRBJ1-6, with 9 bases lining up with TRBD1. The CDR3 has 15 residues. V trimming: 2 bases; J trimming: 7 bases; junction bases outside the gene matches: 4. Germline values: CDR1 SGDLS, CDR2 YYNGEE. CDR3 region: CASSVPGQGNSPLHF. The DNA for the CDR3 is TGTGCCAGCAGCGTCCCGGGACAGGGAAATTCACCCCTCCACTTT.

V gene TRBV6-6 combines with J gene TRBJ1-6; 8 bases fit TRBD1. J gave up 5 bases and V 8 bases, and 2 bases lay outside the gene matches. The CDR3 spans 13 residues. Per the germline V gene, CDR1 is MNHNY and CDR2 is SVGAGI (reference sequence). The CDR3 spells CASGQGHNSPLHF. The CDR3 region has the DNA TGTGCCAGCGGACAGGGTCATAATTCACCCCTCCACTTT.

This clone turned up a few times. V is TRBV7-9 and J is TRBJ2-7; D possibly corresponds to TRBD1 (6 bases). CDR1 and CDR2 from the germline V gene are SEHNR and FQNEAQ (reference sequence). CDR3 length: 14 residues. Trimming cost V 0 bases and J 4 bases, with 10 bases left between them. This CDR3 reads CASSLAPGTYEQYF. CDR3 sequence (DNA): TGTGCCAGCAGCTTAGCGCCCGGGACATACGAGCAGTACTTC.

This chain joins TRBV19 and TRBJ1-2, with D perhaps matching TRBD1 (6 bases). This CDR3 contains 15 residues. V was pared by 1 base and J by 1 base, with 10 bases between. Germline V gives CDR1 LNHDA, CDR2 SQIVND (reference sequence). CDR3 DNA sequence: TGTGCCAGTAGTATAGTCGAGGGGGTTAACTATGGCTACACCTTC. It is translated as CASSIVEGVNYGYTF.

The chain has TRBV5-1 and TRBJ2-2; 7 bases agree with TRBD1. This CDR3 is built from 15 residues. Germline assignment: CDR1 SGHRS and CDR2 YFSETQ. Trimming removed 6 bases from V and 2 bases from J; junction bases left unmatched: 7. DNA for the CDR3: TGCGCCAGCACACCCCGACAGGGAAACACCGGGGAGCTGTTTTTT. It yields the protein CASTPRQGNTGELFF.

The rearrangement links TRBV5-1 to TRBJ2-3, with TRBD2 identical over 9 bases. After removal of 4 bases from V and 0 bases from J, the junction contained 21 bases not matched to a gene. The CDR3 runs to 21 residues. Germline loops: CDR1 SGHRS, CDR2 YFSETQ. Written as DNA, the CDR3 is TGCGCCAGCAGCCGATTTTCGACTAGCGGACCCTCCCGCCCTAGCACAGATACGCAGTATTTT. The encoded protein is CASSRFSTSGPSRPSTDTQYF.

In the case of this clone: It is unclear where the CDR3 begins or ends on the DNA, so no DNA is shown, and the CDR3 is as TCRdb lists it. The chain has TRBV6-6 and TRBJ1-2; the listed D gene, TRBD1, was not tested against the DNA. A total of 15 residues make up the CDR3, ends included. Germline loops: CDR1 MNHNY, CDR2 SVGAGI (reference sequence). CDR3 sequence: CASSSSTGINYGYTF.

Points on this clone: A junction boundary mismatches the germline segment, possibly from a read error. The V and J genes are TRBV7-2 and TRBJ2-5, with 9 bases lining up with TRBD2. In germline, CDR1 is SGHTA, CDR2 FQGNSA. The CDR3 runs to 15 residues. In nucleotides, the CDR3 is TGTGCCAGCAGCGGGACGAGCGGGGGGCAAGGGACCCAGTACTTC. Its protein product is CASSGTSGGQGTQYF.

This sequence joins TRBV20-1 and TRBJ1-2; D may be TRBD1 (5 bases). The V end was cut by 6 bases, the J end by 3 bases, with 8 bases between. The length of the CDR3 is 11 residues. Germline CDR1 DFQATT, CDR2 SNEGSKA (reference sequence). The chain's CDR3 is CSAPGYYGYTF. CDR3 bases: TGCAGTGCCCCAGGGTACTATGGCTACACCTTC.

V usage is TRBV11-2 and J usage is TRBJ1-1; no clear D. The V gene's germline CDR1 is SGHAT and CDR2 FQNNGV. There are 13 residues in the CDR3. CDR3 DNA: TGTGCGACCCGTCCACGCGGGAACACTGAAGCTTTCTTT. Translated, it gives CATRPRGNTEAFF. The entire variable domain, with the rest obtained from reference TRBV11-2 and TRBJ1-1, is as follows: EAGVAQSPRYKIIEKRQSVAFWCNPISGHATLYWYQQILGQGPKLLIQFQNNGVVDDSQLPKDRFSAERLKGVDSTLKIQPAKLEDSAVYLCATRPRGNTEAFFGQGTRLTVV.

This chain joins TRBV6-5 and TRBJ1-5, with a possible D match to TRBD1 (6 bases). The ends were cut back, 6 bases at V and 0 bases at J, with 12 bases in the middle. Germline V CDR1 and CDR2: MNHEY, SVGAGI. The CDR3 length is 15 residues. CDR3 amino acids: CASRGGYNSNQPQHF. CDR3 nucleotide sequence: TGTGCCAGCAGAGGGGGTTACAATAGCAATCAGCCCCAGCATTTT.

This clone was detected only a few times. The sample has other DNA sequences that encode this CDR3 too. The gene calls are TRBV7-9 and TRBJ2-7; perhaps TRBD2 as D (5 bases). The V end was cut by 3 bases, the J end by 1 base, with 16 bases between. The length of the CDR3 is 16 residues. Per the germline V gene, CDR1 is SEHNR and CDR2 is FQNEAQ (reference sequence). The CDR3 loop is CASSLRTSGASYEQYF. The CDR3, as DNA: TGTGCCAGCAGCTTGCGGACGAGCGGAGCTTCCTACGAGCAGTACTTC.

The V and J genes are TRBV29-1 and TRBJ2-1; D call uncertain. Trimming stripped 0 bases from V and 0 bases from J, with 12 bases between. Germline CDR1 is SQVTM and CDR2 is ANQGSEA. The CDR3 totals 16 residues. CDR3 DNA: TGCAGCGTTGAAGACCACCTATCCGGCTCCTACAATGAGCAGTTCTTC. It translates to CSVEDHLSGSYNEQFF.

This clone was detected only a few times. The rearrangement links TRBV15 to TRBJ1-4; possible D gene TRBD1, 5 bases. Germline V lookup: CDR1 LNHNV, CDR2 YYDKDF (reference sequence). The CDR3 is 14 residues long. V was cut by 8 bases and J by 3 bases, with 13 bases left in between. CDR3 region: CATQGVSANEKLFF. The CDR3 DNA reads TGTGCCACCCAAGGGGTTTCGGCTAATGAAAAACTGTTTTTT.

This chain connects TRBV28 to TRBJ1-2; weak D call: TRBD1 (5 bases). V lost 6 bases, J lost 5 bases, and 16 bases lay in between. Germline-derived CDR1 and CDR2 are MDHEN and SYDVKM. There are 14 residues in the CDR3. The CDR3 protein is CASRGGTILYGYTF. CDR3 DNA: TGTGCCAGCAGGGGGGGGACTATCCTTTATGGCTACACCTTC.

J is TRBJ2-3 and V is TRBV6-5; tentative D call: TRBD2 (5 bases). Trimming removed 5 bases from V and 0 bases from J, with 12 bases in between. This CDR3 contains 15 residues. Per germline, CDR1 MNHEY and CDR2 SVGAGI. CDR3 protein: CASSIGLVSTDTQYF. CDR3 bases: TGTGCCAGCAGTATCGGACTGGTTAGCACAGATACGCAGTATTTT.

The chain joins TRBV10-3 to TRBJ1-1; 7 bases are shared with TRBD1. V lost 5 bases and J lost 4; bases outside the gene matches: 4. This CDR3 is 13 amino acids long. The germline V gene has CDR1 ENHRY and CDR2 SYGVKD. The CDR3 bases are TGTGCCATCAGTAAAGACAGGGCCACTGAAGCTTTCTTT. The encoded protein is CAISKDRATEAFF.